This T cell receptor beta chain was sequenced in a study of cytomegalovirus exposure and HLA in healthy donors. From germline, CDR1 is MGHDK and CDR2 SYGVNS. Deletions cut 4 bases from V and 7 bases from J, with 13 bases between. The CDR3 has 13 residues. This clone was seen just once. The antigen is undetermined. PCR employed 60 Vbeta and 13 Jbeta primers. Clones were read by immunoSEQ multiplex PCR, and TCRdb kept only the in-frame ones, dropping some. The repertoire holds about 160,000 clones, with roughly 85% as singletons. The study's findings and limits: It was about 150 TCR beta chains that were listed as cytomegalovirus-associated.

This receptor was obtained from a man aged 30 to 39 in good health and CMV-seronegative. Sequencing used PBMCs. This sequence joins TRBV25-1 and TRBJ1-2; D is uncertain. This chain's CDR3 is CASSARDQSGYTF. CDR3 nucleotides: TGTGCCAGCAGTGCTCGGGATCAGTCTGGCTACACCTTC.